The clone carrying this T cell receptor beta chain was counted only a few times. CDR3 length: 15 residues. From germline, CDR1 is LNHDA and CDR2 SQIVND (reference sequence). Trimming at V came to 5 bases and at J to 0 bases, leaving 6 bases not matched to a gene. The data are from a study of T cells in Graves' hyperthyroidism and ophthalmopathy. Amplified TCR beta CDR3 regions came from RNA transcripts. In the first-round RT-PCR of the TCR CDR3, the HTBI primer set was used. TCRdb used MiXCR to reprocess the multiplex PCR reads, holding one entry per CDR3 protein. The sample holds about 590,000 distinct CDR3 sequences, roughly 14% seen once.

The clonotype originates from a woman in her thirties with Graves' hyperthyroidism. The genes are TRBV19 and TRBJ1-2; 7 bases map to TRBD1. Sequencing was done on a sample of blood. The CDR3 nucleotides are TGTGCCAGTAGTCACGGGACAGCGTCTAACTATGGCTACACCTTC. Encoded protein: CASSHGTASNYGYTF.